The sequence of this TCR beta chain was determined in a study of Graves' ophthalmopathy and Graves' hyperthyroidism (dated by TCRdb to the late 2010s). Concerning the study at large: Hyperthyroidism was defined as stable when no progression to ophthalmopathy occurred within 18 months of follow-up. TCR beta repertoire signatures were used to distinguish Graves' ophthalmopathy from Graves' hyperthyroidism and to predict progression to ophthalmopathy. An independent validation cohort comprised 18 hyperthyroidism patients and 15 to 17 patients who later progressed from hyperthyroidism to ophthalmopathy. After sampling, hyperthyroidism patients received methimazole starting at 30 mg daily, and ophthalmopathy patients received high-dose intravenous methylprednisolone. To explore V-J signatures distinguishing ophthalmopathy from hyperthyroidism, a discovery set of 100 patients (43 ophthalmopathy, 55 to 60 stable hyperthyroidism) was enrolled. In total, 135 blood samples were TCR-sequenced: under 45 ophthalmopathy, some 80 hyperthyroidism and approximately 17 hyperthyroidism-to-ophthalmopathy patients. In six hyperthyroidism patients, the T-cell repertoire of thyroid tissue was compared with the T-cell repertoire of blood. Overall study outcomes, separate from this receptor: In validation, the model predicted ophthalmopathy progression with about 70% sensitivity and less than 80% specificity; 12 predicted patients were CT-confirmed with GO in a median of 6.5 months. No statistical method was used to set the sample size in advance, and the investigators knew which group each participant was assigned to. In cross-validation, the 13-signature model distinguished ophthalmopathy from stable hyperthyroidism with about 90% sensitivity and 81% to 82% specificity, while in the test set the corresponding values were roughly 80% and 75%. Most expanded thyroid clonotypes with frequency above 0.001 were also detected in blood, suggesting blood repertoires may reflect the thyroid immune response.

The hyperthyroidism patients were 18 to 65 years old and newly diagnosed, with a disease duration of less than 2 months. Patients with other autoimmune diseases, uncontrolled infections, pregnancy or lactation were excluded. Clinical symptoms, serum thyroxine, TRAb, thyroid ultrasound and orbital computed tomography were used for diagnosis. Total RNA was extracted using Trizol reagent, and RNA quality was checked on an Agilent 2100 Bioanalyzer. V has 6 bases trimmed and J has 2 bases trimmed; junction bases matching no gene number 8. The CDR3 has 16 amino acids, counting the end cysteine and phenylalanine. Just the 48-base CDR3 DNA is kept, in frame starting at base 1. According to the germline V gene, CDR1 reads MNHEY and CDR2 reads SVGAGI. TCR beta CDR3 regions were amplified from RNA transcripts for repertoire sequencing. A first-round RT-PCR used HTBI primers with the Qiagen OneStep RT-PCR kit, followed by a second-round multiplex PCR, size selection and purification. The libraries underwent paired-end sequencing with 100 bp reads on an Illumina HiSeq2000. On the authors' methods: SOAPnuke was used for read processing, and reads with adapters, uncalled bases, a mean Phred below 15, or no exact constant-primer or identifier match were discarded. High-quality paired reads were merged with COPE v1.2.5. Each unique nucleotide sequence was defined as a clonotype, and clonotypes were aligned to IMGT TRB V, D and J references with MiTCR v1.1. The analysis was limited to V-J combinations with a frequency above 0.0001, which together covered 99.2% of repertoires. A TCR clonal expansion and chaos score per V-J combination was defined as the ratio of F50 clonal expansion to chaos observed in the TCRdist matrix. Welch's t-statistics and random forest were used to reduce features to 10 to 15 V-J combinations, which were fed into a naive Bayes classifier. The similarity between thyroid and blood repertoires was quantified using the Morisita-Horn index. TCRdb passed the public sequencing reads through fastp at Q25 and MiXCR, retaining productive beta sequences. Each record represents a unique CDR3 protein, reported with the most common genes and DNA among its rows. The V and J calls were not made by the authors but by TCRdb's processing. The sample table shows a few hundred thousand distinct CDR3 sequences, and about two fifths are seen once. In total, the top ten clones hold 4% to 5% of the sample.

Worth noting for this clonotype: Its antigen is still unknown. Base qualities are not recorded, but no much larger clone differs from it by a single base.

The receptor comes from an adult man with Graves' hyperthyroidism. The chain is made from TRBV6-5 and TRBJ2-3; 10 bases in the junction line up with TRBD1. Source material: peripheral blood or thyroid tissue (not recorded which). The CDR3 in this case is CASSRRTGGYTDTQYF. In nucleotide form, the sequence is TGTGCCAGCAGCAGAAGGACAGGGGGGTACACAGATACGCAGTATTTT.